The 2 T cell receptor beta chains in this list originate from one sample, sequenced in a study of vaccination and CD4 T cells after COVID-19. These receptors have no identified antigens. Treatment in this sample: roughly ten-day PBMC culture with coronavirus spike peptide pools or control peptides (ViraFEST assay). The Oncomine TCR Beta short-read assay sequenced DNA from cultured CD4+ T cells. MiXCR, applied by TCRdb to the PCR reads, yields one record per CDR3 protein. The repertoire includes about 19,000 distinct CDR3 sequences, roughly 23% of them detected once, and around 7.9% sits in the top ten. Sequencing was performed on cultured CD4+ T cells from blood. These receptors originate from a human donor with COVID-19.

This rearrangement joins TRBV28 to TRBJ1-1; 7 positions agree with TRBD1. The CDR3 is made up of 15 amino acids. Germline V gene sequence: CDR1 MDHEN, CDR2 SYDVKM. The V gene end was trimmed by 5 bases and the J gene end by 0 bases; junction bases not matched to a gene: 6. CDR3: CASSRTGTMNTEAFF. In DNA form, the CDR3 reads TGTGCCAGCAGTCGGACAGGAACTATGAACACTGAAGCTTTCTTT. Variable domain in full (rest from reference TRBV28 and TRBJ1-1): DVKVTQSSRYLVKRTGEKVFLECVQDMDHENMFWYRQDPGLGLRLIYFSYDVKMKEKGDIPEGYSVSREKKERFSLILESASTNQTSMYLCASSRTGTMNTEAFFGQGTRLTVV.

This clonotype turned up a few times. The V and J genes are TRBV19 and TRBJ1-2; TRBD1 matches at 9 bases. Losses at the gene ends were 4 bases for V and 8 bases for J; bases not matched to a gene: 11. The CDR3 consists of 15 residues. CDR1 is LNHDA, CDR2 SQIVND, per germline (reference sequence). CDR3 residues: CASSTGRTGAVGYTF. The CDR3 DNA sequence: TGTGCCAGTAGTACGGGACGGACAGGGGCAGTGGGCTACACCTTC. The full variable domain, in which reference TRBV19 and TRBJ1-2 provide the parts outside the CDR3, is DGGITQSPKYLFRKEGQNVTLSCEQNLNHDAMYWYRQDPGQGLRLIYYSQIVNDFQKGDIAEGYSVSREKKESFPLTVTSAQKNPTAFYLCASSTGRTGAVGYTFGSGTRLTVV.